Sequencing of this T cell receptor (beta chain) was carried out in a study of sequential checkpoint blockade in melanoma. Study at large: Randomization was 1:1 between first-line nivolumab→ipilimumab and ipilimumab→nivolumab. Maintenance nivolumab came after either treatment sequence.

Treatment in this sample: randomized to nivolumab then ipilimumab (arm A) or the reverse (arm B). Patients had received no earlier DNA-damaging chemotherapy. Live CD3+CD8+ CD19− CD56− cells were sorted from PBMCs. The V and J ends lost 3 bases and 4 bases respectively, with 7 bases between them. Germline assignment: CDR1 MNHEY and CDR2 SMNVEV (reference sequence). This CDR3 is 13 amino acids long. Measured with immunoSEQ multiplex PCR; TCRdb has only the in-frame clones, and not every one. Among under 20,000 clones listed, 80% to 90% were seen once. The sample was CD8+ T cells sorted from blood (inferred from file names), taken from a patient given nivolumab and ipilimumab in sequence. The rearrangement joins TRBV27 to TRBJ1-5; D ambiguous. The sequence derives from a human donor with melanoma. The CDR3 sequence: CASSLGLNQPQHF. The CDR3 coding sequence is TGTGCCAGCAGTTTGGGCCTAAATCAGCCCCAGCATTTT.